The rows below give T cell receptor beta chains drawn from one sample of a study of cytomegalovirus exposure and HLA in healthy donors. TCRdb's copy holds only in-frame clones and misses some; the assay was immunoSEQ multiplex PCR. The data hold about 160,000 clones, with almost 80% observed a single time. Sequencing was performed on PBMCs. The receptors were sampled from a man aged 30 to 45 in good health and CMV-seronegative. Both conserved end residues are trimmed from each CDR3. Each record gives: V gene, CDR3 length, J gene, CDR3 protein.

>TRBV9|13|TRBJ1-1
ASSVNTGPNTEAF
>TRBV6-5|14|TRBJ1-6
ASSYSITGYSSPLH
>TRBV5-1|13|TRBJ2-3
ASSLAGQTTDTQY
>TRBV10-3|14|TRBJ2-1
AISEFDKKPYNEQF
>TRBV27|13|TRBJ2-3
ASSFGGGRTDTQY
>TRBV28|11|TRBJ2-5
ASSSPGGETQY
>TRBV11-1|13|TRBJ2-7
ASSLGGQGTYEQY
>TRBV28|14|TRBJ2-1
ASSTAGTGAYNEQF
>TRBV5-1|13|TRBJ2-7
ASHEGLAVTYEQY
>TRBV18|13|TRBJ2-2
ASSRTGENTGELF
>TRBV30|13|TRBJ2-6
AWTPPNSGANVLT
>TRBV7-6|12|TRBJ1-2
ASSPQDTHYGYT
>TRBV28|11|TRBJ2-7
ASSFPGEHEQY
>TRBV13|13|TRBJ2-5
ASSVGTSAPYRKY
>TRBV28|13|TRBJ2-1
ASRGQAGNYNEQF
>TRBV27|12|TRBJ2-7
ARGLAESDYEQY
>TRBV28|14|TRBJ1-2
ASNPRPGQGIYGYT
>TRBV19|13|TRBJ1-4
ASSEQGATNEKLF
>TRBV19|11|TRBJ1-2
ASSISGVTGYT
>TRBV7-9|13|TRBJ2-7
ASSFSTGQSYEQY
>TRBV4-3|18|TRBJ2-7
ASSHLPALGGTGGFYEQY
>TRBV11-1|14|TRBJ2-2
ASSSLGAGATGELF
>TRBV7-9|12|TRBJ2-4
ASTPPGVGGIQY
>TRBV7-2|11|TRBJ1-2
ASSLGTGHGYT
>TRBV20-1|9|TRBJ2-1
SARGTFEQF
>TRBV2|12|TRBJ1-2
ASRFRDRGYGYT
>TRBV15|12|TRBJ1-4
ATSRDRDLEKLF
>TRBV5-4|13|TRBJ2-5
ASSLGTGRRETQY